The entry that follows covers one T cell receptor beta chain sequence. Prepared libraries of TCR beta cDNA carried unique molecular identifiers. Some 500,000 cDNA molecules were obtained per 1 to 10 million input T cells. TCRdb independently ran MiXCR on the PCR reads; one entry per CDR3 protein. The sample has around 710,000 distinct CDR3 sequences; about 45% are singletons. This sample was taken from a study of post-analysis software for immune sequencing data. About the research overall: In terms of disease course, relapsing-remitting, secondary progressive and progressive-relapsing multiple sclerosis were included.

Material for sequencing was blood. The sequence derives from a girl between 5 and 17 years old with multiple sclerosis.

CDR3 bases: TGTGCCAGCAGTTCTAGGTCGAGCGAGCAGTTCTTC. Translation: CASSSRSSEQFF. V usage is TRBV6-6 and J usage is TRBJ2-1, with unresolved D. Trimming removed 4 bases at V and 10 bases at J, with 11 bases between. Germline CDR1 is MNHNY and CDR2 is SVGAGI (reference sequence). The CDR3 totals 12 residues.